These 21 T cell receptor beta chains originate from one sample sequenced in a study of CD8 T cells in Susac syndrome. RNA in amounts of roughly 0.5 to 1 ug was reverse transcribed with random hexamers. In TCRdb, the immunoSEQ multiplex PCR reads were re-called with MiXCR into one record per CDR3 protein. The sample records about 300,000 distinct CDR3 sequences, 85% being singletons. Sequencing input: CD8+ T cells from PBMCs. Receptors were obtained from a human donor with multiple sclerosis.

V gene TRBV6-5 combines with J gene TRBJ2-1; 8 positions match TRBD2. J gave up 2 bases and V 5 bases, and 2 bases lay outside the gene matches. Germline V gene lookup returns CDR1 MNHEY and CDR2 SVGAGI. The CDR3 is made up of 14 amino acids. This chain's CDR3 is CASSAGGPYNEQFF. CDR3 DNA: TGTGCCAGCAGTGCGGGAGGCCCCTACAATGAGCAGTTCTTC.

The CDR3 DNA reads as TGTGCCAGCAGGCATGGACAGGGACGGGGCACAGATACGCAGTATTTT. Its protein is CASRHGQGRGTDTQYF. The chain employs TRBV7-9 and TRBJ2-3, with 8 bases matching TRBD1. The V and J ends lost 6 bases and 1 base, in that order; junction bases with no gene match: 9. The CDR3 totals 16 residues. The germline V gene has CDR1 SEHNR and CDR2 FQNEAQ (reference sequence).

This chain connects TRBV29-1 to TRBJ2-2, with D possibly matching TRBD1 (6 bases). The CDR3 consists of 13 residues. Trimming took 7 bases from V and 0 from J, leaving 9 bases between them. Germline V gene data show CDR1 as SQVTM and CDR2 as ANQGSEA. The CDR3 DNA reads as TGCAGCGCACCAGGGGCGAACACCGGGGAGCTGTTTTTT. Protein product: CSAPGANTGELFF.

The genes are TRBV28 and TRBJ1-1; no reliable D call. This CDR3 contains 15 residues. Germline CDR1 reads MDHEN; CDR2 reads SYDVKM. Trimming left V 6 bases short and J 0 bases short, with 14 bases between. CDR3 nucleotide sequence: TGTGCCAGCAGGCTTCTGATGGATCTGAACACTGAAGCTTTCTTT. This encodes CASRLLMDLNTEAFF.

A few counts support this clonotype. The V call is TRBV27, the J call TRBJ2-1; no clear D gene. Trimming removed 7 bases at V and 9 bases at J, with 7 bases between. Germline-derived CDR1 and CDR2 are MNHEY and SMNVEV (reference sequence). This CDR3 contains 10 residues. CDR3 sequence: CASNFPEQFF. Here the CDR3 DNA reads TGTGCCAGCAATTTCCCTGAGCAGTTCTTC.

The V gene is TRBV29-1, the J gene TRBJ2-1; 7 bases line up with TRBD2. Germline CDR1 SQVTM, CDR2 ANQGSEA. This CDR3 contains 15 residues. V lost 2 bases, J lost 5 bases, and 9 bases stayed unmatched. DNA for the CDR3: TGCAGCGTTGAACTAGCGGCCAAAAACAACAATGAGCAGTTCTTC. This sequence encodes CSVELAAKNNNEQFF.

V usage is TRBV27 and J usage is TRBJ2-1, with D perhaps being TRBD1 or TRBD2 (5 bases each). V lost 4 bases to trimming and J lost 4 bases, with 11 bases between them. Germline CDR1 is MNHEY and CDR2 is SMNVEV (reference sequence). This CDR3 has 14 residues. The CDR3 DNA is TGTGCCAGCAGTTCCGGGACCTTTTACAATGAGCAGTTCTTC. It yields the protein CASSSGTFYNEQFF.

Only one count was recorded for this clonotype. CDR3 residues: CSVYTGRGTQYF. DNA of the CDR3: TGCAGCGTTTATACAGGGAGGGGGACCCAGTACTTC. This rearrangement joins TRBV29-1 to TRBJ2-5, with TRBD2 as a possible D gene (7 bases). This CDR3 has 12 amino acids. Trimming left V 5 bases short and J 7 bases short, with 14 bases between. Germline CDR1 is SQVTM and CDR2 is ANQGSEA.

The chain carries TRBV29-1 and TRBJ2-6; either TRBD1 or TRBD2 may fit D (6 bases each). There are 16 residues in the CDR3. The germline V gene encodes CDR1 SQVTM and CDR2 ANQGSEA. V gave up 0 bases and J gave up 0 bases, with 9 bases separating them. CDR3: CSVEDRGPSGANVLTF. As DNA, the CDR3 is TGCAGCGTTGAAGATCGGGGGCCCTCTGGGGCCAACGTCCTGACTTTC.

The CDR3 DNA follows: TGTGCCAGCAGCCGCACGACAGGGGGCAAGGTTCTTGGCTACACCTTC. This gives the protein CASSRTTGGKVLGYTF. The chain is built from TRBV7-9 and TRBJ1-2, with 10 positions matching TRBD1. V lost 5 bases, J lost 7 bases, and 13 bases stayed unmatched. The CDR3 length is 16 residues. Germline V gene lookup returns CDR1 SEHNR and CDR2 FQNEAQ (reference sequence).

This clonotype has a single count. The chain links TRBV14 to TRBJ2-1, with 8 bases that match TRBD2. Per germline, CDR1 SGHDN and CDR2 FVKESK. This CDR3 is 13 amino acids long. The ends lost 4 bases at V and 10 bases at J; junction bases unmatched: 6. The CDR3 spells CASSPLGRGEQFF. For the CDR3, the DNA is TGTGCCAGCAGCCCTCTCGGGAGGGGCGAGCAGTTCTTC.

The chain uses TRBV2 and TRBJ2-5; D may be TRBD2 (6 bases). Trimming shortened V by 6 bases and J by 0 bases, and 23 bases separated the two germline ends. Germline CDR1 SNHLY, CDR2 FYNNEI. CDR3 length equals 18 residues. The CDR3: CASSPPTLGEEDQETQYF. CDR3 DNA sequence: TGTGCCAGCAGCCCCCCGACCCTTGGGGAGGAAGACCAAGAGACCCAGTACTTC.

V and J are TRBV9 and TRBJ2-1; D might be TRBD1 (6 bases). Between the trimmed V and J ends, which lost 4 bases and 7 bases, there was a span of 12 bases. Germline V gene sequence: CDR1 SGDLS, CDR2 YYNGEE. The CDR3 totals 13 residues. CDR3 nucleotides: TGTGCCAGCAGCTCGTCTAGGGGGAATGAGCAGTTCTTC. It codes for CASSSSRGNEQFF.

The chain recombines TRBV27 with TRBJ1-1; D not resolved. The V end was cut by 10 bases, the J end by 5 bases, with 26 bases between. Germline CDR1 reads MNHEY; CDR2 reads SMNVEV (reference sequence). CDR3 size: 16 residues. The chain's CDR3 is CATLSPYLGRLTEAFF. CDR3 in DNA: TGTGCCACCCTATCCCCATACTTAGGCCGTCTGACTGAAGCTTTCTTT.

V usage is TRBV15 and J usage is TRBJ2-7; 8 positions agree with TRBD1. Germline CDR1 and CDR2: LNHNV and YYDKDF (reference sequence). This CDR3 is 17 amino acids long. Trimming took 0 bases from V and 0 from J; bases not matched to a gene: 7. CDR3 bases: TGTGCCACCAGCAGAGATAGACAGGGGATAAGCTCCTACGAGCAGTACTTC. Residues: CATSRDRQGISSYEQYF.

For the CDR3, the DNA is TGTGCCAGCAGGCGACAGGGCACCTATGGCTACACCTTC. This gives the protein CASRRQGTYGYTF. The chain uses TRBV2 and TRBJ1-2; 7 positions match TRBD1. Germline V CDR1 and CDR2: SNHLY, FYNNEI. Losses at the gene ends were 6 bases for V and 4 bases for J; bases not matched to a gene: 5. This CDR3 is built from 13 residues.

The chain joins TRBV6-1 to TRBJ2-7, with 8 bases that match TRBD1. Trimming took 2 bases from V and 3 from J; bases not matched to a gene: 6. Germline CDR1 MNHNS, CDR2 SASEGT. CDR3 length equals 15 residues. This CDR3 reads CASSETKQGDYEQYF. The CDR3, as DNA: TGTGCCAGCAGTGAAACAAAACAGGGGGACTACGAGCAGTACTTC.

The genes are TRBV16 and TRBJ1-4; D call uncertain. Trimming took off 7 bases at V and 8 bases at J, with 8 bases between the two ends. Per germline, CDR1 KGHSY and CDR2 FQNENV. The length of the CDR3 is 11 residues. The DNA of the CDR3 is TGTGCCAGCACCCGGGAGGAAAAACTGTTTTTT. This translates into CASTREEKLFF. The variable domain in full, completed from reference TRBV16 and TRBJ1-4, reads GEEVAQTPKHLVRGEGQKAKLYCAPIKGHSYVFWYQQVLKNEFKFLISFQNENVFDETGMPKERFSAKCLPNSPCSLEIQATKLEDSAVYFCASTREEKLFFGSGTQLSVL.

The chain carries TRBV27 and TRBJ1-2; possible D gene TRBD1, 5 bases. Trimming stripped 3 bases from V and 4 bases from J, with 9 bases between. The CDR3 spans 13 residues. CDR1 MNHEY and CDR2 SMNVEV come from the germline V gene (reference sequence). This CDR3 is CASSFGAAYGYTF. For the CDR3, the DNA is TGTGCCAGCAGTTTTGGGGCAGCCTATGGCTACACCTTC.

V usage is TRBV5-4 and J usage is TRBJ2-1; weak D call: TRBD2 (5 bases). V dropped 1 base and J dropped 10 bases, with 12 bases sitting between them. The CDR3 contains 13 residues. The germline gives CDR1 SGHNT, CDR2 YYREEE (reference sequence). The CDR3 DNA reads TGTGCCAGCAGCTTGTCACTAGAGAACGAGCAGTTCTTC. Its translation: CASSLSLENEQFF.

Turning to this clonotype: One end of the junction fails to match germline, which may point to a read error. The chain carries TRBV7-7 and TRBJ1-2; tentative D call: TRBD1 (5 bases). Germline CDR1 reads SSHAT; CDR2 reads FNYEAQ (reference sequence). The CDR3 has 14 residues. DNA for the CDR3: TGTGCTAGCAGCCCCATCGGGGAGGGGAATGGCTACACCTTC. Its translation: CASSPIGEGNGYTF.